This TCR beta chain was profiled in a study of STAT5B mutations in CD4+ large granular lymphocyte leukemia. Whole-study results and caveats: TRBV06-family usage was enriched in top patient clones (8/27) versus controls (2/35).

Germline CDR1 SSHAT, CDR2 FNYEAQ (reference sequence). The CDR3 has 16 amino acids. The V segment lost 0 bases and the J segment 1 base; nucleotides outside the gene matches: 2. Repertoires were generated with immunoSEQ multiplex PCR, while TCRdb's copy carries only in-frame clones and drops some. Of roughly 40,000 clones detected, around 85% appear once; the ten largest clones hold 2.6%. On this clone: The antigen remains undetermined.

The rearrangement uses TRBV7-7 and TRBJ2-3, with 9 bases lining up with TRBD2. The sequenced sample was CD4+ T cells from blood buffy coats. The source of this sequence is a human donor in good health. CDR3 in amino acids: CASSLAPSGGTDTQYF. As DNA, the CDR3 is TGTGCCAGCAGCTTAGCGCCTAGCGGGGGCACAGATACGCAGTATTTT.